This T cell receptor beta chain was captured by sequencing in a study of CD8 T cells in Susac syndrome. The CDR3 loop spans 12 amino acids. Germline V gene sequence: CDR1 DFQATT, CDR2 SNEGSKA (reference sequence). The trim removed 6 bases at V and 4 bases at J, leaving 3 bases unmatched. The authors sequenced TCR beta from blood CD8+ and CD4+ T cells. TEMRA cells underwent FACS enrichment and CD8+ and CD4+ T cells underwent negative isolation. The authors reverse transcribed about 0.5 to 1 ug RNA with random hexamers. Amplification of TCR beta CDR3 spanned 54 Vbeta and 13 Jbeta via immunoSEQ multiplex PCR. TCRdb independently ran MiXCR on the immunoSEQ multiplex PCR reads; one entry per CDR3 protein. The sample shows under 200,000 distinct CDR3 sequences, 85% to 95% of them seen only once.

Source material: CD4+ T cells from PBMCs. This TCR was recovered from a human donor in good health. V is TRBV20-1 and J is TRBJ1-1; TRBD1 matches at 9 bases. CDR3 in amino acids: CSAQTGGTEAFF. The DNA of the CDR3 is TGCAGTGCCCAGACAGGGGGCACTGAAGCTTTCTTT.